The subject of this entry is one TCR beta chain. Antigen: not known. This specimen belongs to a study of blood T cells in healthy people across ages. The study's findings and limits: TCR beta diversity per million T cells fell roughly linearly with age.

Peripheral blood samples of roughly 9.8 milliliters were drawn from each donor. Primers used in a second PCR of roughly 7 to 11 cycles were a sample-barcoded 5' primer and a J-beta primer mix. Each cDNA molecule was tagged by a template-switch adaptor that had 12 random nucleotides. MiXCR, applied by TCRdb to the 5' RACE reads, yields one record per CDR3 protein. The sample consists of about 570,000 distinct CDR3 sequences, roughly a quarter of them appearing once. CDR1 and CDR2 from the germline V gene are SGHTA and FQGTGA. V was trimmed by 5 bases and J by 7 bases, leaving 8 bases between them. The CDR3 runs to 12 residues.

Sequenced input: blood. The receptor comes from a woman in her seventies in good health. The chain has TRBV7-3 and TRBJ2-2, with D perhaps matching TRBD2 (5 bases). The CDR3 DNA is TGTGCCAGCAGCCAACTAGTCGGGGAGCTGTTTTTT. Encoded protein: CASSQLVGELFF.